This T cell receptor beta chain was identified during a study of cytomegalovirus exposure and HLA in healthy donors. The PCR ran on 60 Vbeta and 13 Jbeta primers. The repertoire was sequenced with immunoSEQ multiplex PCR; TCRdb's copy has only in-frame clones and lacks some. The data show around 150,000 clones, roughly 79% seen once. This clone turned up a few times. Antigen unknown. The V gene end was trimmed by 3 bases and the J gene end by 0 bases; junction bases not matched to a gene: 2. There are 14 residues in the CDR3. CDR1 and CDR2 from the germline V gene are SEHNR and FQNEAQ (reference sequence). Whole-study results and caveats: Most TCR sequences were uncommon, yet certain public TCRs appeared in many donors.

The V call is TRBV7-9, the J call TRBJ2-7; 7 positions match TRBD1. The sample consisted of PBMCs. The TCR comes from a woman aged 40 to 50 in good health and CMV-seronegative. CDR3 amino acids: CASSFNRGSYEQYF. CDR3 nucleotide sequence: TGTGCCAGCAGCTTCAACAGGGGCTCCTACGAGCAGTACTTC.